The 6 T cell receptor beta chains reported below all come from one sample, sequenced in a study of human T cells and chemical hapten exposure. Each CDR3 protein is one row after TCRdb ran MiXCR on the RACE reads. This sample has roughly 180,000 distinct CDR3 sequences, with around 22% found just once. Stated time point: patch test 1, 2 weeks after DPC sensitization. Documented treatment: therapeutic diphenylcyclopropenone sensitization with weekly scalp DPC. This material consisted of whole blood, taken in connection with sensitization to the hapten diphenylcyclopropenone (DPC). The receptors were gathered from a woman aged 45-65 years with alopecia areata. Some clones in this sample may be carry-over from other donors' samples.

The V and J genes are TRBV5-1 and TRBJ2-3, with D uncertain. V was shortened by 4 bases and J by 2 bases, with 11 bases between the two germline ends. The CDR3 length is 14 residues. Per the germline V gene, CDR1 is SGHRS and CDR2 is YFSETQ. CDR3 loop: CASSTYVHTDTQYF. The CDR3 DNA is TGCGCCAGCAGCACGTACGTGCACACAGATACGCAGTATTTT.

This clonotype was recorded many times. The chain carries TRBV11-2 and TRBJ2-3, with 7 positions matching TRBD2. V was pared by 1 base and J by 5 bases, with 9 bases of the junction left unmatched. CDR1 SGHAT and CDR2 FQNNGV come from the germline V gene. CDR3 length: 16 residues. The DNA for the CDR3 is TGTGCCAGCAGCTTAGGGGGAGCGGGATATGAAGATACGCAGTATTTT. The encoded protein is CASSLGGAGYEDTQYF.

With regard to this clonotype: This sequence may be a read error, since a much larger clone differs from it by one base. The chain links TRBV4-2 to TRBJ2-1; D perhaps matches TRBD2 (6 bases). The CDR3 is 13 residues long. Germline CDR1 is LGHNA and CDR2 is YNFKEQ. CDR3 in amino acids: CASNQTTSREQFF. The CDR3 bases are TGTGCCAGCAACCAAACCACTAGCAGGGAGCAGTTCTTC.

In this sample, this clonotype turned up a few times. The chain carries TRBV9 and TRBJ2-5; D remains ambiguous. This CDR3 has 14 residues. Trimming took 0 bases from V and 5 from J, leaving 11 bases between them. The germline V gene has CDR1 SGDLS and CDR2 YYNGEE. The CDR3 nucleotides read TGTGCCAGCAGCGTAGCTACACCCCCGGAGACCCAGTACTTC. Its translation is CASSVATPPETQYF.

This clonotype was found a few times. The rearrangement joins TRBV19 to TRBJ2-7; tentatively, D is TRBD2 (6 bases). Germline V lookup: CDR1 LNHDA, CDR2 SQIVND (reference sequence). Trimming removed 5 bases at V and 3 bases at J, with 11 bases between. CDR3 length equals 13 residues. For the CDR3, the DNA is TGTGCCAGTAGTCAGCGGGCAAACTACGAGCAGTACTTC. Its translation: CASSQRANYEQYF.

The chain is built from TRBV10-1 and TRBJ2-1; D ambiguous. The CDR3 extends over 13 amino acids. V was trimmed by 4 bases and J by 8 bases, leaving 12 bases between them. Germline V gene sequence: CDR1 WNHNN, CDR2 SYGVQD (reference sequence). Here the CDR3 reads CASSVGPRDEQFF. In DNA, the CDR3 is TGCGCCAGCAGTGTTGGCCCCCGGGATGAGCAGTTCTTC.